This TCR beta chain stems from a study of sequential checkpoint blockade in melanoma. Across the study: First-line arms were nivolumab then ipilimumab, or the reverse, randomized 1:1.

General observations from the study: In arm A, pretreatment tumor clonality was associated with response.

Notes on this clone: The target antigen is unknown.

The CDR3 has 14 residues. Sequencing was performed with immunoSEQ multiplex PCR; in TCRdb, only in-frame clones are kept and a portion is missing. The table includes thousands of clones, around 21% detected once. Stated treatment: randomized to nivolumab then ipilimumab (arm A) or the reverse (arm B). J is TRBJ2-7 and V is TRBV1; the table's D call of TRBD1 was not tested on the DNA. TRBV1 is noted as a pseudogene. The sequence derives from a human donor with melanoma. Sample: tumor tissue (inferred from file names), taken from a patient given nivolumab and ipilimumab in sequence. In DNA, the CDR3 is TGCGCCAGCAGCCAACGGGACAGAAACTACGAGCAGTACTTC. It encodes CASSQRDRNYEQYF.